This T cell receptor (beta chain) was identified in a study of OX40 agonist ivuxolimab in advanced cancers. With regard to this clone: Its target is unknown.

TCRdb keeps only in-frame clones here, not all; method: immunoSEQ multiplex PCR. In the table there are tens of thousands of clones, more than 80% of which are singletons. Looked up from germline, CDR1 is DFQATT and CDR2 is SNEGSKA (reference sequence). CDR3 length equals 11 residues. Trimming pared 6 bases from V and 1 base from J, leaving 6 bases between. General study points: Among expanded peripheral T cells, antigen specificity went undetermined. At doses 0.1 to 3.0 mg/kg, CD4+ and CD8+ clones expanded.

This sample comprised CD4+ or CD8+ T cells sorted from blood, obtained in a trial of the OX40 agonist ivuxolimab. V gene TRBV20-1 combines with J gene TRBJ1-2; D ambiguous. The receptor's source is an adult with an advanced solid tumor such as melanoma, head and neck, liver or kidney cancer. The CDR3 region is CSAVSNYGYTF. CDR3 in DNA: TGCAGTGCAGTTAGTAACTATGGCTACACCTTC.